This T cell receptor (beta chain) came from a study of radiotherapy plus CTLA-4 blockade in lung cancer. At the level of the study: 18% of patients responded objectively, and 25% to 40% achieved disease control. Study-wide findings and caveats: Blood saw expansion of tumor-derived TCR clones after radiotherapy plus ipilimumab.

A remark on this clone: Its antigen is unknown.

Profiling relied on immunoSEQ multiplex PCR, and the TCRdb table lists in-frame clones only, not all of them. The table records about 80,000 clones, roughly four fifths of them present only once. The germline CDR1 and CDR2 sequences are GTSNPN and SVGIG (reference sequence). The germline V and J ends were trimmed by 2 bases and 5 bases, with 10 bases remaining between them. This CDR3 has 12 residues. The chain links TRBV30 to TRBJ2-7; TRBD1 is a possible D gene (6 bases). The sequence came from a human donor with non-small cell lung cancer who had stable disease on radiotherapy plus ipilimumab. The source material was peripheral blood, sampled from a patient treated with radiotherapy plus ipilimumab. The CDR3 DNA follows: TGTGCCTGGAGTCAAACAGGGAACGAGCAGTACTTC. It translates to CAWSQTGNEQYF.